The 29 T cell receptor beta chains listed next were all sequenced from one sample in a study of T cell responses to AZD1222 COVID-19 vaccine (dated by TCRdb to the early 2020s). Libraries were built with the immunoSEQ multiplex PCR assay. Entries here come from immuneACCESS through TCRdb and include only in-frame sequences with V and J called. Some clones fail to appear in such tables; in the studies checked, an unresolved V gene covers under half of the shortfall, and the cause of the remainder is unknown. The sample includes just over 150,000 clones, with approximately 90% observed a single time. The biggest ten clones account for roughly 6.9% of the sample. The time point label here, explained by the study, means: sample from adult after SARS-CoV-2 infection, after symptom onset. This specimen was peripheral blood, taken after recovery from COVID-19. The source is an adult who had recovered from COVID-19.

The chain combines TRBV27 with TRBJ1-3; 8 nucleotides align to TRBD1. This CDR3 region has 18 residues. Germline V gene lookup returns CDR1 MNHEY and CDR2 SMNVEV (reference sequence). Trimming removed 2 bases from V and 4 bases from J; junction bases left unmatched: 13. DNA of the CDR3: TGTGCCAGCAGTTTAATGGGGTTCAAGGGACAGGCGGGAAACACCATATATTTT. Translating gives CASSLMGFKGQAGNTIYF.

The genes are TRBV5-4 and TRBJ2-1, with 8 nucleotides matching TRBD2. Unmatched junction bases numbered 6, after V lost 1 base and J lost 6 bases. Germline loops: CDR1 SGHNT, CDR2 YYREEE (reference sequence). The CDR3 extends over 15 amino acids. The CDR3 coding sequence is TGTGCCAGCAGCTTGACTGGACTAGCTACCAATGAGCAGTTCTTC. Protein: CASSLTGLATNEQFF.

Written as DNA, the CDR3 is TGTGCCAGCAGCCTAATCGACCGAAGGTCCACTGGAAACACCATATATTTT. This translates into CASSLIDRRSTGNTIYF. The rearrangement joins TRBV28 to TRBJ1-3; D not resolved. V was trimmed by 6 bases and J by 2 bases, leaving 20 bases between them. CDR1 MDHEN and CDR2 SYDVKM come from the germline V gene. The CDR3 extends over 17 amino acids.

Turning to this clone: The same CDR3 can be traced to other DNA sequences in this sample. This chain links TRBV18 with TRBJ1-5; no reliable D call. Deletions cut 2 bases from V and 2 bases from J, with 4 bases between. CDR3 length equals 13 residues. Germline V gene lookup returns CDR1 KGHSH and CDR2 LQKENI. The CDR3 loop reads CASSPEGNQPQHF. CDR3 bases: TGTGCCAGCTCACCAGAGGGCAATCAGCCCCAGCATTTT.

The chain links TRBV11-2 to TRBJ2-1; the match to TRBD2 covers 13 bases. Germline V gene data show CDR1 as SGHAT and CDR2 as FQNNGV. V was pared by 6 bases and J by 4 bases, with 3 bases of the junction left unmatched. The CDR3 sequence is 15 residues long. The CDR3 nucleotides read TGTGCCAGCAGTGGGGGACTAGCGGGGTACAATGAGCAGTTCTTC. Its protein product is CASSGGLAGYNEQFF.

J is TRBJ2-7 and V is TRBV29-1; D possibly uses TRBD1 or TRBD2 (6 bases each). The CDR3 runs 13 residues. Looked up from germline, CDR1 is SQVTM and CDR2 is ANQGSEA. V was clipped by 4 bases and J by 5 bases, with 15 bases between them. The DNA for the CDR3 is TGCAGCGTTGTTTCGGGGGCCGGCGACGAGCAGTACTTC. It translates to CSVVSGAGDEQYF.

The chain has TRBV10-3 and TRBJ2-1; D tentatively reads TRBD1 or TRBD2 (5 bases each). The germline gives CDR1 ENHRY, CDR2 SYGVKD. This CDR3 comprises 14 residues. Trimming removed 8 bases from V and 0 bases from J, with 11 bases in between. CDR3 sequence: CAIRRDGSYNEQFF. The CDR3 nucleotides are TGTGCCATCCGAAGGGACGGCTCCTACAATGAGCAGTTCTTC.

The chain couples TRBV9 to TRBJ1-1, with 7 bases aligning to TRBD1. Trimming at V came to 3 bases and at J to 1 base, leaving 3 bases not matched to a gene. The CDR3 sequence is 14 residues long. Germline assignment: CDR1 SGDLS and CDR2 YYNGEE. The CDR3 DNA reads TGTGCCAGCAGCGCCCGGACAGGGAACACTGAAGCTTTCTTT. Translation gives CASSARTGNTEAFF.

This clone has only a few counts. V usage is TRBV6-4 and J usage is TRBJ1-2, with TRBD1 as a possible D gene (5 bases). The CDR3 sequence is 14 residues long. Trimming removed 8 bases from V and 4 bases from J, with 17 bases in between. Germline V gives CDR1 MRHNA, CDR2 SNTAGT. CDR3 protein: CASYRDGNFYGYTF. The CDR3 DNA sequence: TGTGCCAGCTACCGGGACGGCAACTTCTATGGCTACACCTTC.

V and J are TRBV5-8 and TRBJ2-1; no firm D call. Germline V gene lookup returns CDR1 SGHTS and CDR2 YDEGEE. This CDR3 comprises 11 residues. The V end was cut by 4 bases, the J end by 7 bases, with 6 bases between. The CDR3 is CASSHQNEQFF. For the CDR3, the DNA is TGTGCCAGCAGCCACCAAAATGAGCAGTTCTTC.

V gene TRBV10-3 combines with J gene TRBJ1-5; D uncertain. Germline lookup yields CDR1 ENHRY and CDR2 SYGVKD. Between the trimmed V and J ends, which lost 7 bases and 4 bases, there was a span of 11 bases. The CDR3 contains 13 residues. CDR3 DNA: TGTGCCATCACCGACGGATCGAATCAGCCCCAGCATTTT. Translated: CAITDGSNQPQHF.

This clone is a singleton in its sample. The rearrangement joins TRBV4-2 to TRBJ2-3; maybe TRBD2 (5 bases). The CDR3 loop spans 18 amino acids. From germline, CDR1 is LGHNA and CDR2 YNFKEQ. V dropped 0 bases and J dropped 4 bases, with 20 bases sitting between them. CDR3 region: CASSQEAGRDWSPDTQYF. CDR3 nucleotides: TGTGCCAGCAGCCAAGAGGCGGGCCGGGATTGGAGCCCAGATACGCAGTATTTT.

This clone came up once. The chain is built from TRBV10-3 and TRBJ1-1; possibly TRBD1 for D (6 bases). The CDR3 contains 15 residues. Germline-derived CDR1 and CDR2 are ENHRY and SYGVKD. The ends were cut back, 11 bases at V and 6 bases at J, with 25 bases in the middle. The CDR3 loop reads CAVHQQTGTTAEAFF. As DNA, the CDR3 is TGTGCCGTACATCAACAAACAGGGACGACAGCTGAAGCTTTCTTT.

Written as DNA, the CDR3 is TGCGCCAGCAGCCAAAACAGGGGTGCAGAAAAACTGTTTTTT. Translated: CASSQNRGAEKLFF. The chain is built from TRBV4-3 and TRBJ1-4, with 7 bases matching TRBD1. V was pared by 2 bases and J by 8 bases, with 5 bases of the junction left unmatched. Germline assignment: CDR1 LGHNA and CDR2 YSLEER. The CDR3 runs to 14 residues.

This sequence joins TRBV4-1 and TRBJ2-5, with unresolved D. CDR1 is MGHRA, CDR2 YSYEKL, per germline. The CDR3 has 13 residues. V was pared by 0 bases and J by 7 bases, with 9 bases between. CDR3 DNA: TGCGCCAGCAGCCAAGATCTAGGCCGGACCCAGTACTTC. Translated: CASSQDLGRTQYF.

The J gene is TRBJ1-6, the V gene TRBV3-1 (or the pseudogene TRBV3-2), with unresolved D. In germline, CDR1 is LGHDT, CDR2 YNNKEL (reference sequence). Trimming removed 3 bases at V and 3 bases at J, with 9 bases between. The CDR3 contains 15 residues. The CDR3 protein is CASSQVGGYNSPLHF. For the CDR3, the DNA is TGTGCCAGCAGCCAGGTGGGTGGCTATAATTCACCCCTCCACTTT.

The V gene is TRBV3-1 (or the pseudogene TRBV3-2), the J gene TRBJ1-6, with D tentatively TRBD1 (6 bases). The CDR3 length is 14 residues. The V end was cut by 7 bases, the J end by 7 bases, with 14 bases between. Germline loops: CDR1 LGHDT, CDR2 YNNKEL (reference sequence). The CDR3 DNA sequence: TGTGCCAGCACTTACAGGGCCGACAATTCACCCCTCCACTTT. The encoded protein is CASTYRADNSPLHF.

Only a few counts were recorded for this clone. The chain links TRBV5-4 to TRBJ1-1, with D possibly being TRBD1 (5 bases). Germline loops: CDR1 SGHNT, CDR2 YYREEE (reference sequence). The CDR3 consists of 12 residues. Between the trimmed V and J ends, which lost 2 bases and 4 bases, there was a span of 6 bases. In DNA, the CDR3 is TGTGCCAGCAGCTTTGGGGGCACTGAAGCTTTCTTT. Protein sequence: CASSFGGTEAFF. The full variable domain, completed using reference TRBV5-4 and TRBJ1-1, is ETGVTQSPTHLIKTRGQQVTLRCSSQSGHNTVSWYQQALGQGPQFIFQYYREEENGRGNFPPRFSGLQFPNYSSELNVNALELDDSALYLCASSFGGTEAFFGQGTRLTVV.

The rearrangement joins TRBV28 to TRBJ2-5, with 11 positions matching TRBD2. The V and J ends lost 7 bases and 9 bases, in that order; junction bases with no gene match: 13. Germline CDR1 and CDR2: MDHEN and SYDVKM. This CDR3 comprises 15 residues. CDR3 DNA sequence: TGTGCCAGCACCCCTTCGACTAGCGGGGCCAGTGCCCAGTACTTC. It codes for CASTPSTSGASAQYF.

This chain joins TRBV2 and TRBJ2-1; TRBD2 is a possible D gene (6 bases). Germline V gene lookup returns CDR1 SNHLY and CDR2 FYNNEI. This CDR3 comprises 17 residues. The V and J ends lost 6 bases and 2 bases respectively, with 20 bases between them. The CDR3 is CASRGLPQGGPYNEQFF. DNA for the CDR3: TGTGCCAGCAGGGGCCTCCCCCAGGGAGGTCCCTACAATGAGCAGTTCTTC.

This clone was detected only a few times. This chain links TRBV7-9 with TRBJ2-1; no clear D. CDR3 length equals 16 residues. The germline V and J ends were trimmed by 1 base and 0 bases, with 10 bases remaining between them. Per the germline V gene, CDR1 is SEHNR and CDR2 is FQNEAQ (reference sequence). In DNA form, the CDR3 reads TGTGCCAGCAGCTTAGTCAGCTTGAGCTCCTACAATGAGCAGTTCTTC. It specifies CASSLVSLSSYNEQFF.

CDR3 DNA: TGTGCCAGCAGCGGGACCGACGGAGGCTCCTATAATTCACCCCTCCACTTT. This gives the protein CASSGTDGGSYNSPLHF. The gene calls are TRBV5-5 and TRBJ1-6, with a weak D call TRBD1 (5 bases). Trimming took off 4 bases at V and 0 bases at J, with 14 bases between the two ends. The germline V gene encodes CDR1 SGHKS and CDR2 YYEKEE (reference sequence). The CDR3 length is 17 residues. Full variable domain (remainder filled in from reference TRBV5-5 and TRBJ1-6): DAGVTQSPTHLIKTRGQQVTLRCSPISGHKSVSWYQQVLGQGPQFIFQYYEKEERGRGNFPDRFSARQFPNYSSELNVNALLLGDSALYLCASSGTDGGSYNSPLHFGNGTRLTVT.

The count of this clone is one. J is TRBJ2-1 and V is TRBV11-3, with 8 positions matching TRBD1. Germline values: CDR1 SGHNT, CDR2 YENEEA. The V segment lost 5 bases and the J segment 0 bases; nucleotides outside the gene matches: 3. This CDR3 has 15 amino acids. This CDR3 reads CASSQGASSYNEQFF. The CDR3 DNA follows: TGTGCCAGCAGCCAGGGGGCGAGCTCCTACAATGAGCAGTTCTTC.

The CDR3 bases are TGTGCCACCAGTGATCCCTCCAAGGGCCGCCCCAGCACAGATACGCAGTATTTT. It codes for CATSDPSKGRPSTDTQYF. The V gene is TRBV24-1, the J gene TRBJ2-3; D is uncertain. The CDR3 totals 18 residues. Per the germline V gene, CDR1 is KGHDR and CDR2 is SFDVKD. V lost 3 bases to trimming and J lost 0 bases, with 18 bases between them.

V and J are TRBV6-5 and TRBJ1-2; D remains unclear. Trimming removed 0 bases from V and 2 bases from J, with 7 bases in between. From germline, CDR1 is MNHEY and CDR2 SVGAGI. This CDR3 is 14 amino acids long. The CDR3 DNA reads TGTGCCAGCAGTTACTCGTTCGGGAACTATGGCTACACCTTC. This encodes CASSYSFGNYGYTF.

The gene calls are TRBV14 and TRBJ2-7; 7 nucleotides match TRBD1. Germline V gene data show CDR1 as SGHDN and CDR2 as FVKESK. J gave up 6 bases and V 0 bases, and 5 bases lay outside the gene matches. The CDR3 length is 14 residues. CDR3 loop: CASSQDYRGLEQYF. The CDR3 bases are TGTGCCAGCAGCCAAGACTACAGGGGTCTCGAGCAGTACTTC.

The rearrangement joins TRBV5-1 to TRBJ1-2, with 9 bases identical to TRBD1. The CDR3 spans 17 residues. CDR1 is SGHRS, CDR2 YFSETQ, per germline. V was pared by 1 base and J by 4 bases, with 11 bases of the junction left unmatched. The CDR3 region is CASSLIPLGQGFYGYTF. The CDR3 DNA reads as TGCGCCAGCAGCTTGATTCCGCTAGGACAGGGGTTCTATGGCTACACCTTC.

For this clone: Other DNA sequences in this sample translate to the same CDR3. The rearrangement joins TRBV27 to TRBJ1-5, with D possibly matching TRBD1 (5 bases). The V and J ends lost 0 bases and 2 bases respectively, with 8 bases between them. The CDR3 runs 15 residues. Germline CDR1 MNHEY, CDR2 SMNVEV (reference sequence). CDR3 nucleotides: TGTGCCAGCAGTTTATCGTGGGGGGGCAATCAGCCCCAGCATTTT. Its protein is CASSLSWGGNQPQHF.

The chain uses TRBV5-8 and TRBJ1-1; D is unclear. The CDR3 has 13 residues. V gave up 0 bases and J gave up 1 base, with 4 bases separating them. Germline V gene sequence: CDR1 SGHTS, CDR2 YDEGEE. CDR3: CASSLVRNTEAFF. DNA of the CDR3: TGTGCCAGCAGCTTGGTGAGGAACACTGAAGCTTTCTTT. Full variable domain (remainder filled in from reference TRBV5-8 and TRBJ1-1): EAGVTQSPTHLIKTRGQQATLRCSPISGHTSVYWYQQALGLGLQFLLWYDEGEERNRGNFPPRFSGRQFPNYSSELNVNALELEDSALYLCASSLVRNTEAFFGQGTRLTVV.